Listed below are T cell receptor beta chains from one sample, sequenced in a study of T cells after yellow fever vaccination. TCRdb itself ran the 5' RACE reads through MiXCR, one entry per CDR3 protein. Of roughly 400,000 distinct CDR3 sequences listed, around 20% are singletons. Sequencing used PBMCs, obtained before the yellow fever booster vaccination. The origin of the receptors is a man between 18 and 29 years old who received the YFV17D yellow fever vaccine. The CDR3 runs from the conserved cysteine through the conserved F or W. Each record gives: J gene, D gene, clone size, V gene, CDR3 protein, CDR3 DNA. D genes are given only for firm matches. Rows give clone size only sometimes, using once, few, many, or a class for an expanded clone.

TRBJ2-7,TRBD1,few,TRBV12-3/TRBV12-4,CASSMNRGYEQYF,TGTGCCAGCAGTATGAACAGGGGCTACGAGCAGTACTTC
TRBJ2-2,NA,NA,TRBV12-3/TRBV12-4,CASSLARTGELFF,TGTGCCAGCAGTTTAGCCCGCACCGGGGAGCTGTTTTTT
TRBJ1-2,NA,few,TRBV4-1,CASSRIRDPNDGYTF,TGCGCCAGCAGCCGCATCCGGGACCCCAACGATGGCTACACCTTC
TRBJ2-5,NA,few,TRBV20-1,CSTAGETQYF,TGCAGTACCGCTGGGGAGACCCAGTACTTC
TRBJ2-5,NA,NA,TRBV20-1,CSAPSRGGRGETQYF,TGCAGTGCTCCCTCGCGAGGGGGGCGAGGGGAGACCCAGTACTTC
TRBJ1-1,NA,NA,TRBV12-3/TRBV12-4,CATLRQADTEAFF,TGTGCCACCCTCCGACAGGCGGACACTGAAGCTTTCTTT
TRBJ2-2,NA,few,TRBV29-1,CSVPGLGRNTGELFF,TGCAGCGTCCCCGGGCTCGGCAGAAACACCGGGGAGCTGTTTTTT
TRBJ2-5,NA,NA,TRBV7-3,CASSPLGGKQETQYF,TGTGCCAGCAGCCCCCTAGGAGGGAAGCAAGAGACCCAGTACTTC
TRBJ2-7,TRBD1,few,TRBV6-6,CASSYGPRDRTYEQYF,TGTGCCAGCAGTTACGGGCCACGGGACAGAACCTACGAGCAGTACTTC
TRBJ2-1,TRBD2,NA,TRBV6-5,CASRITSGTPSNEQFF,TGTGCCAGCAGGATAACTAGCGGGACCCCATCCAATGAGCAGTTCTTC
TRBJ2-5,TRBD1,NA,TRBV7-7,CASSLGQLQETQYF,TGTGCTAGCAGCTTGGGACAGCTCCAAGAGACCCAGTACTTC
TRBJ2-1,NA,few,TRBV13,CASTLSGTYNEQFF,TGTGCCAGCACATTGTCGGGCACCTACAATGAGCAGTTCTTC
TRBJ2-5,TRBD1,few,TRBV20-1,CSAVTGGPPEWTQYF,TGCAGTGCTGTGACAGGGGGGCCCCCGGAATGGACCCAGTACTTC
TRBJ2-7,NA,few,TRBV20-1,CSAFDQGPSYEQYF,TGCAGTGCTTTCGATCAGGGGCCCTCCTACGAGCAGTACTTC
TRBJ2-1,TRBD2,few,TRBV7-2,CASSLGGLAGGLYNEQFF,TGTGCCAGCAGCTTAGGGGGACTAGCGGGGGGACTTTACAATGAGCAGTTCTTC